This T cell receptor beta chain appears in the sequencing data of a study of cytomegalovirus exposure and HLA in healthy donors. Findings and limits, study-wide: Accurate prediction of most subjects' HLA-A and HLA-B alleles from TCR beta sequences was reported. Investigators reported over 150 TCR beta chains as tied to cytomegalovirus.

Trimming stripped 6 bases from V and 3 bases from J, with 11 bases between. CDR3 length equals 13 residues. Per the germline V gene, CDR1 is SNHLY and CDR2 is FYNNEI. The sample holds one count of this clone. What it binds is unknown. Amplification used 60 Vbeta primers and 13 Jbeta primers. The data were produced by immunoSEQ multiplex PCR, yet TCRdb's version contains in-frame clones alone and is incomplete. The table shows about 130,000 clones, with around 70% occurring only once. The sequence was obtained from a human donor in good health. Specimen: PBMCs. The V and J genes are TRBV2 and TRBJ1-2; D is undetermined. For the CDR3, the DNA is TGTGCCAGCAGCGCGAACTCTGACTATGGCTACACCTTC. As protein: CASSANSDYGYTF.